This T cell receptor beta chain was documented in a study of human thymus T cells. The CDR3 is 16 amino acids. V was trimmed by 4 bases and J by 2 bases, leaving 19 bases between them. Germline CDR1 is SGHRS and CDR2 is YFSETQ. Regarding the study as a whole: Related research described thymic repertoires that were highly overlapping among unrelated individuals.

Notes on this clone: The antigen is undetermined.

Corrective heart surgery yielded the resections from which the thymus tissue came. Sequencing used immunoSEQ multiplex PCR; TCRdb keeps in-frame clones, though not all of them. Seen here are tens of thousands of clones, around 96% observed once, and the top ten hold approximately 0.03%. The TCR was taken from a boy in the first two years of life with a congenital heart defect but otherwise immunologically healthy. Source material: thymus tissue. The gene calls are TRBV5-1 and TRBJ2-7; no clear D gene. The CDR3 sequence: CASSPKGSERPYEQYF. Here the CDR3 DNA reads TGCGCCAGCAGCCCTAAGGGTTCGGAAAGACCCTACGAGCAGTACTTC.